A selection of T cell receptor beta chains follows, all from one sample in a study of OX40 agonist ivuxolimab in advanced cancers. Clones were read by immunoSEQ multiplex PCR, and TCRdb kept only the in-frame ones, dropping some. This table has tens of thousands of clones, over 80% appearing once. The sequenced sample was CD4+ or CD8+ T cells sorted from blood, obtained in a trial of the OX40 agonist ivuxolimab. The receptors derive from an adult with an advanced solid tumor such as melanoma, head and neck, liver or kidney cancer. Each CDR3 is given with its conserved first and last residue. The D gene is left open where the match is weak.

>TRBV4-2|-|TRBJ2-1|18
CASSQGGASEGSYNEQFF
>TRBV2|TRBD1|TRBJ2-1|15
CASSETGAVYNEQFF
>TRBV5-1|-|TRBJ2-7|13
CASSLGGDYEQYF
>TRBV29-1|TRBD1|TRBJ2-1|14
CSVGDRARGNEQFF
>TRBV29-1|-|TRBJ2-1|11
CSVEDYNEQFF
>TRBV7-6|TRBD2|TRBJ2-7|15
CASSLRTSGTYEQYF
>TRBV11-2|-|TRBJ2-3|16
CASSPTESGFTDTQYF
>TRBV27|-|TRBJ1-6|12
CASRELNSPLHF
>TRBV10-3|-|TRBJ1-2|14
CAIKGSGERGGYTF
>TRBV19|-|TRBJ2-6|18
CASSYRSTSQSRANVLTF
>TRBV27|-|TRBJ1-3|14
CASSPYSSGNTIYF
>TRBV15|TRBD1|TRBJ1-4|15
CATSREDREDEKLFF
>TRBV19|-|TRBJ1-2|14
CASSMGSGNYGYTF
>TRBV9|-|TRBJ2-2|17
CASSVSVAGRNTGELFF
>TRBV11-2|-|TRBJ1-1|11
CASSLLSEAFF
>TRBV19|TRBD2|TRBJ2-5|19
CASSTYSGRAADSRGTQYF
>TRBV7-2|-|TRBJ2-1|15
CASSLGPGPNNEQFF
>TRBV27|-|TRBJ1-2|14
CASSSPLRELGYTF